A single TCR beta chain is shown here with its context. The junction does not match germline at one end; this may be a read error. This specimen comes from a study of CD4 and CD8 cells across lung adenocarcinoma regions. TCRdb re-called the PCR reads with MiXCR, one entry per CDR3 protein. Here the sample spans around 16,000 distinct CDR3 sequences, roughly three fifths being singletons. The V gene's germline CDR1 is MNHNS and CDR2 SASEGT. This CDR3 has 14 amino acids. Sequencing was carried out using CD8+ T cells from the center of a lung tumor. This sequence originates from a female donor with lung adenocarcinoma. The CD4 and CD8 labels of this study may be unreliable. This chain joins TRBV6-1 and TRBJ2-4; D uncertain. Here the CDR3 reads CGSSAVRAKNTQYF. Here the CDR3 DNA reads TGTGGCAGCTCGGCGGTGAGAGCCAAAAACACGCAGTACTTC.